The sequence of this T cell receptor (beta chain) was determined in a study of blood T cell repertoires in COVID-19. About the research overall: Nucleic acid was either cDNA or gDNA, and it came from T cells, B-cell-depleted T cells, or PBMCs.

As regards this clone: The junction does not match germline at one end; this may be a read error.

The CDR3 length is 13 residues. CDR1 LGHNT and CDR2 FRNRAP come from the germline V gene. Sequencing used immunoSEQ multiplex PCR; TCRdb keeps in-frame clones, though not all of them. The sample has roughly 120,000 clones; approximately 87% are singletons. Sequencing was done on a sample of peripheral blood. The clonotype was recovered from a man aged 25-45 years with acute or convalescent COVID-19. This chain links TRBV12-5 with TRBJ2-1; 7 nucleotides match TRBD2. In DNA form, the CDR3 reads TGTGCTAGTGGTTTGGACCGGACTAGTCTTCCGGTCTTC. This translates into CASGLDRTSLPVF.